The rows below give T cell receptor beta chains drawn from one sample of a study of blood T cell repertoires in COVID-19. Method: immunoSEQ multiplex PCR; TCRdb's copy keeps in-frame clones and lacks some. The repertoire holds a few hundred thousand clones, with 75% to 90% as singletons. Input material: PBMCs or T cells enriched from blood (not recorded which). These receptors were collected from a woman in her thirties or forties who had recovered from COVID-19. Each CDR3 is given with its conserved first and last residue. Fields, in order: clone size, V gene, D gene, J gene, CDR3 DNA, CDR3 protein. D genes are given only for firm matches. Rows may omit the clone size; those that give it use once, few, many or a size class.

clone size: .
V gene: TRBV9
D gene: .
J gene: TRBJ1-2
CDR3 DNA: TGTGCCAGCAGCGTACAGGGCAACTCTAACTATGGCTACACCTTC
CDR3 protein: CASSVQGNSNYGYTF

clone size: .
V gene: TRBV16
D gene: .
J gene: TRBJ1-6
CDR3 DNA: TGTGCCAGCAGCCAATACGGCAGGGAGGGGCTCAGTTCACCCCTCCACTTT
CDR3 protein: CASSQYGREGLSSPLHF

clone size: .
V gene: TRBV6-5
D gene: TRBD1
J gene: TRBJ1-4
CDR3 DNA: TGTGCCAGCAGTTACACCGCGACAGGGGGTTTTGAAAAACTGTTTTTT
CDR3 protein: CASSYTATGGFEKLFF

clone size: once
V gene: TRBV28
D gene: TRBD1
J gene: TRBJ2-3
CDR3 DNA: TGTGCCAGCAGTTTGGCCTGGGACAGCGACACAGATACGCAGTATTTT
CDR3 protein: CASSLAWDSDTDTQYF

clone size: few
V gene: TRBV28
D gene: .
J gene: TRBJ1-5
CDR3 DNA: TGTGCCAGCAGTTTTCGGGAGGTAGGGGCCTATGGGTCCCAGCATTTT
CDR3 protein: CASSFREVGAYGSQHF

clone size: .
V gene: TRBV28
D gene: .
J gene: TRBJ1-1
CDR3 DNA: TGTGCCAGCACCAGAGGCACTGAAGCTTTCTTT
CDR3 protein: CASTRGTEAFF

clone size: once
V gene: TRBV29-1
D gene: .
J gene: TRBJ1-2
CDR3 DNA: TGCAGCGTTGGGGACATCGCTAACTATGGCTACACCTTC
CDR3 protein: CSVGDIANYGYTF

clone size: .
V gene: TRBV9
D gene: .
J gene: TRBJ2-7
CDR3 DNA: TGTGCCAGCAGCGGCCGGACGTCGGACGGGACCTACGAGCAGTACTTC
CDR3 protein: CASSGRTSDGTYEQYF

clone size: few
V gene: TRBV9
D gene: TRBD2
J gene: TRBJ2-1
CDR3 DNA: TGTGCCAGCAGCGCCTGGGGCGGGAGCTACAATGAGCAGTTCTTC
CDR3 protein: CASSAWGGSYNEQFF

clone size: .
V gene: TRBV27
D gene: TRBD1
J gene: TRBJ2-3
CDR3 DNA: TGTGCCAGCAGTTTAAGGGGACAGGGCACAGATACGCAGTATTTT
CDR3 protein: CASSLRGQGTDTQYF

clone size: .
V gene: TRBV4-3
D gene: TRBD1
J gene: TRBJ1-2
CDR3 DNA: TGCGCCAGCAGCCAGGGACAGGGAGAGGGCTATGGCTACACCTTC
CDR3 protein: CASSQGQGEGYGYTF

clone size: .
V gene: TRBV4-3
D gene: .
J gene: TRBJ1-5
CDR3 DNA: TGCGCCAGCAGCCAAGATCGGGGACAGCCCCAGCATTTT
CDR3 protein: CASSQDRGQPQHF

clone size: .
V gene: TRBV18
D gene: TRBD2
J gene: TRBJ2-1
CDR3 DNA: TGTGCCAGCTCACCAGACGTAGTGGGAGGGCCCCAGTTCTTC
CDR3 protein: CASSPDVVGGPQFF

clone size: .
V gene: TRBV9
D gene: TRBD2
J gene: TRBJ2-1
CDR3 DNA: TGTGCCAGCAGCGCGGGACTAGCGGGAGGGCCCCACAATGAGCAGTTCTTC
CDR3 protein: CASSAGLAGGPHNEQFF

clone size: .
V gene: TRBV10-3
D gene: .
J gene: TRBJ2-7
CDR3 DNA: TGTGCCATCAAAGACTTTCCTTCCTACGAGCAGTACTTC
CDR3 protein: CAIKDFPSYEQYF

clone size: .
V gene: TRBV24-1
D gene: TRBD2
J gene: TRBJ2-3
CDR3 DNA: TGTGCCACCGGACTAGCGGCCACAGATACGCAGTATTTT
CDR3 protein: CATGLAATDTQYF

clone size: .
V gene: TRBV4-3
D gene: TRBD1
J gene: TRBJ2-3
CDR3 DNA: TGCGCCAGCAGCCAAGATCTAGGGACAGGGGCATTCGCCAGCACAGATACGCAGTATTTT
CDR3 protein: CASSQDLGTGAFASTDTQYF

clone size: .
V gene: TRBV30
D gene: TRBD1
J gene: TRBJ1-1
CDR3 DNA: TGTGCCTGGGACAGGGGGCCCACTGAAGCTTTCTTT
CDR3 protein: CAWDRGPTEAFF

clone size: .
V gene: TRBV5-6
D gene: .
J gene: TRBJ2-7
CDR3 DNA: TGTGCCAGCAGCGGCCGGACGTACGGGGCCTACGAGCAGTACTTC
CDR3 protein: CASSGRTYGAYEQYF

clone size: few
V gene: TRBV6-4
D gene: TRBD1
J gene: TRBJ2-3
CDR3 DNA: TGTGCCAGCAGTCGGACAGGGGGCGATCTGACAGATACGCAGTATTTT
CDR3 protein: CASSRTGGDLTDTQYF

clone size: .
V gene: TRBV4-1
D gene: .
J gene: TRBJ2-3
CDR3 DNA: TGCGCCAGCAGCCAAGATCCCCCCTCCACTAGCACAGATACGCAGTATTTT
CDR3 protein: CASSQDPPSTSTDTQYF

clone size: .
V gene: TRBV9
D gene: .
J gene: TRBJ1-1
CDR3 DNA: TGTGCCAGCAGCGTAGTGCGGGGACCGTCTGAAGCTTTCTTT
CDR3 protein: CASSVVRGPSEAFF

clone size: once
V gene: TRBV9
D gene: TRBD1
J gene: TRBJ1-1
CDR3 DNA: TGTGCCAGCAGCGTAGGGGGACAGGGCTACTCTGAAGCTTTCTTT
CDR3 protein: CASSVGGQGYSEAFF

clone size: once
V gene: TRBV15
D gene: TRBD1
J gene: TRBJ2-7
CDR3 DNA: TGTGCCACCAGCAGAGAGGGGACAGCTTACGAGCAGTACTTC
CDR3 protein: CATSREGTAYEQYF

clone size: .
V gene: TRBV11-2
D gene: TRBD2
J gene: TRBJ2-1
CDR3 DNA: TGTGCCAGCGTCGGGCTAGCGGGAGAAGCATACAATGAGCAGTTCTTC
CDR3 protein: CASVGLAGEAYNEQFF

clone size: .
V gene: TRBV7-9
D gene: TRBD2
J gene: TRBJ2-3
CDR3 DNA: TGTGCCAGCATGGGAGGGGACGGGAGGGCCCCCACAGATACGCAGTATTTT
CDR3 protein: CASMGGDGRAPTDTQYF

clone size: once
V gene: TRBV11-3
D gene: TRBD2
J gene: TRBJ2-5
CDR3 DNA: TGTGCCAGCAGCTTACGGCTAGCGGGAACGGAGACCCAGTACTTC
CDR3 protein: CASSLRLAGTETQYF

clone size: .
V gene: TRBV6-5
D gene: TRBD1
J gene: TRBJ1-5
CDR3 DNA: TGTGCCAGCAGGACAGGGGACAATCAGCCCCAGCATTTT
CDR3 protein: CASRTGDNQPQHF

clone size: few
V gene: TRBV6-2/TRBV6-3
D gene: .
J gene: TRBJ2-5
CDR3 DNA: TGTGCCAGCAGTTACTCTGCTAGACTGGAGACCCAGTACTTC
CDR3 protein: CASSYSARLETQYF

clone size: .
V gene: TRBV15
D gene: .
J gene: TRBJ1-5
CDR3 DNA: TGTGCCACCAGCAGAGTAATGGGACAAACCTGGGAGCCCCAGCATTTT
CDR3 protein: CATSRVMGQTWEPQHF

clone size: .
V gene: TRBV5-1
D gene: .
J gene: TRBJ2-7
CDR3 DNA: TGCGCCAGCAGCTTGTATGTGAGCTCCTACGAGCAGTACTTC
CDR3 protein: CASSLYVSSYEQYF

clone size: .
V gene: TRBV18
D gene: TRBD1
J gene: TRBJ1-4
CDR3 DNA: TGTGCCAGCTCACCATTTTCAGGGACAGCTGCAACTAATGAAAAACTGTTTTTT
CDR3 protein: CASSPFSGTAATNEKLFF

clone size: .
V gene: TRBV5-4
D gene: TRBD1
J gene: TRBJ1-2
CDR3 DNA: TGTGCCAGCAGCAAGCCCGGGACAGCGAATGGCTATGGCTACACCTTC
CDR3 protein: CASSKPGTANGYGYTF

clone size: .
V gene: TRBV7-3
D gene: TRBD2
J gene: TRBJ2-7
CDR3 DNA: TGTGCCAGCAGCCCTCAAAAGCGGGGGCAAGGGAACGAGCAGTACTTC
CDR3 protein: CASSPQKRGQGNEQYF

clone size: .
V gene: TRBV18
D gene: .
J gene: TRBJ1-5
CDR3 DNA: TGTGCCAGCTCACTCCGGGACACCAGCCTAAATCAGCCCCAGCATTTT
CDR3 protein: CASSLRDTSLNQPQHF

clone size: .
V gene: TRBV9
D gene: .
J gene: TRBJ1-3
CDR3 DNA: TGTGCCAGCAGCGTAGGTGAGGGGGAGATCTCTGGAAACACCATATATTTT
CDR3 protein: CASSVGEGEISGNTIYF

clone size: .
V gene: TRBV11-3
D gene: .
J gene: TRBJ1-2
CDR3 DNA: TGTGCCAGCAGCCAAGGGGTGGGCTATGGCTACACCTTC
CDR3 protein: CASSQGVGYGYTF

clone size: .
V gene: TRBV28
D gene: TRBD1
J gene: TRBJ1-1
CDR3 DNA: TGTGCCAGCAGTTTTTTCCCGGGACAGGGGGCGGACACTGAAGCTTTCTTT
CDR3 protein: CASSFFPGQGADTEAFF

clone size: .
V gene: TRBV27
D gene: TRBD1
J gene: TRBJ1-4
CDR3 DNA: TGTGCCAGCCCAGGGGGCCCGAATGAAAAACTGTTTTTT
CDR3 protein: CASPGGPNEKLFF

clone size: .
V gene: TRBV19
D gene: .
J gene: TRBJ2-1
CDR3 DNA: TGTGCCAGTAGTATAGTTTTAGTGATCTCCTACAATGAGCAGTTCTTC
CDR3 protein: CASSIVLVISYNEQFF

clone size: .
V gene: TRBV7-2
D gene: TRBD1
J gene: TRBJ2-6
CDR3 DNA: TGTGCCAGCAGCCCACAGGGGGCGTATGGGGCCAACGTCCTGACTTTC
CDR3 protein: CASSPQGAYGANVLTF

clone size: .
V gene: TRBV4-3
D gene: TRBD1
J gene: TRBJ2-7
CDR3 DNA: TGCGCCAGCAGCCAAGATCAAGGGACAGGGACCTACGAGCAGTACTTC
CDR3 protein: CASSQDQGTGTYEQYF

clone size: .
V gene: TRBV7-2
D gene: .
J gene: TRBJ2-3
CDR3 DNA: TGTGCCAGCAGCTTAGACGCGGGTACGCAGTATTTT
CDR3 protein: CASSLDAGTQYF

clone size: .
V gene: TRBV10-3
D gene: TRBD2
J gene: TRBJ2-1
CDR3 DNA: TGTGCCATCAGTGGGGCTAGCGGCGTCCTCAACAATGAGCAGTTCTTC
CDR3 protein: CAISGASGVLNNEQFF

clone size: .
V gene: TRBV27
D gene: TRBD1
J gene: TRBJ2-1
CDR3 DNA: TGTGCCAGCAAAATACAGGGGGCGGAAAAATACAATGAGCAGTTCTTC
CDR3 protein: CASKIQGAEKYNEQFF

clone size: .
V gene: TRBV4-2
D gene: TRBD1
J gene: TRBJ1-1
CDR3 DNA: TGTGCCAGCAGCTTAACATTATCGACAGGGGAGACTGAAGCTTTCTTT
CDR3 protein: CASSLTLSTGETEAFF

clone size: .
V gene: TRBV11-3
D gene: .
J gene: TRBJ2-3
CDR3 DNA: TGTGCCAGCAGTCCTCAGCGGAGGTCCCGCACAGATACGCAGTATTTT
CDR3 protein: CASSPQRRSRTDTQYF

clone size: .
V gene: TRBV7-9
D gene: .
J gene: TRBJ2-7
CDR3 DNA: TGTGCCAGCAGCTTCCCAGGGGACGAGCAGTACTTC
CDR3 protein: CASSFPGDEQYF

clone size: .
V gene: TRBV29-1
D gene: .
J gene: TRBJ2-7
CDR3 DNA: TGCAGCGTTGAAGTCCGACAGACATCCTACGAGCAGTACTTC
CDR3 protein: CSVEVRQTSYEQYF

clone size: .
V gene: TRBV30
D gene: .
J gene: TRBJ1-2
CDR3 DNA: TGTGCCTGGAGTGGACAGAGAACTATGGGCTACACCTTC
CDR3 protein: CAWSGQRTMGYTF

clone size: .
V gene: TRBV4-1
D gene: .
J gene: TRBJ1-2
CDR3 DNA: TGCGCCAGCAGCCAAGATCGGAGAATACTCGGGGATGGCTACACCTTC
CDR3 protein: CASSQDRRILGDGYTF

clone size: .
V gene: TRBV7-2
D gene: TRBD1
J gene: TRBJ2-5
CDR3 DNA: TGTGCCAGCAGCTCCGAGACAGGGAGAGGGGGAGAGACCCAGTACTTC
CDR3 protein: CASSSETGRGGETQYF

clone size: .
V gene: TRBV7-3
D gene: TRBD2
J gene: TRBJ2-2
CDR3 DNA: TGTGCCAGCAGCTTAGCGGGAGGAGCCGGGGAGCTGTTTTTT
CDR3 protein: CASSLAGGAGELFF

clone size: .
V gene: TRBV28
D gene: .
J gene: TRBJ1-3
CDR3 DNA: TGTGCCAGCATCCCCACGGGATCTGGAAACACCATATATTTT
CDR3 protein: CASIPTGSGNTIYF

clone size: .
V gene: TRBV18
D gene: .
J gene: TRBJ2-1
CDR3 DNA: TGTGCCAGCTCACCAAGTGGGGAGACAGGTGCGCAGTTCTTC
CDR3 protein: CASSPSGETGAQFF

clone size: .
V gene: TRBV5-8
D gene: .
J gene: TRBJ1-4
CDR3 DNA: TGTGCCAGCAGCCCAGGTGTGGAGGACTCAACTAATGAAAAACTGTTTTTT
CDR3 protein: CASSPGVEDSTNEKLFF

clone size: .
V gene: TRBV7-2
D gene: .
J gene: TRBJ2-2
CDR3 DNA: TGTGCCAGCAGCCCCTGGGGGGCGGGAGTCCGCTGGGAGCTGTTTTTT
CDR3 protein: CASSPWGAGVRWELFF

clone size: .
V gene: TRBV28
D gene: TRBD1
J gene: TRBJ2-1
CDR3 DNA: TGTGCCAGCATTTACAGGGGATTAGGATACAATGAGCAGTTCTTC
CDR3 protein: CASIYRGLGYNEQFF

clone size: .
V gene: TRBV23-1
D gene: .
J gene: TRBJ1-6
CDR3 DNA: TGCGCCCGGACAGAGATTAACCGAAACTATGGTTCGAATTCACCCCTCCACTTT
CDR3 protein: CARTEINRNYGSNSPLHF

clone size: .
V gene: TRBV29-1
D gene: .
J gene: TRBJ2-1
CDR3 DNA: TGCAGCGCTGTAGGGGCGTTCGACAATGAGCAGTTCTTC
CDR3 protein: CSAVGAFDNEQFF